One and the same sample provided the 19 T cell receptor beta chains below, sequenced in a study of blood T cell repertoires in COVID-19. Repertoires were generated with immunoSEQ multiplex PCR, while TCRdb's copy carries only in-frame clones and drops some. The data hold 430,000 or so clones, with roughly 90% observed a single time. Sequencing used PBMCs or T cells enriched from blood (not recorded which). The receptor set was obtained from a woman between 35 and 50 years old who had recovered from COVID-19.

The chain uses TRBV6-1 and TRBJ2-3, with D maybe TRBD2 (5 bases). The CDR3 totals 16 residues. CDR1 and CDR2 (germline): MNHNS, SASEGT. Deletions cut 4 bases from V and 7 bases from J, with 21 bases between. CDR3 coding DNA: TGTGCCAGCAGTGCCAGTGGGGTGGGAGTTATGAATACGCAGTATTTT. This codes for CASSASGVGVMNTQYF.

The chain uses TRBV5-1 and TRBJ2-5, with D possibly TRBD2 on 6 matching bases. Germline V gives CDR1 SGHRS, CDR2 YFSETQ. Trimming stripped 7 bases from V and 2 bases from J, with 18 bases between. The CDR3 loop spans 15 amino acids. CDR3 sequence (DNA): TGCGCCAGCTGTAAAGCGGGCACGTCACAAGAGACCCAGTACTTC. It yields the protein CASCKAGTSQETQYF.

The V gene is TRBV7-6, the J gene TRBJ2-3; 8 nucleotides agree with TRBD2. Germline trimming cut 2 bases from V and 2 bases from J; bases unmatched to any gene: 12. CDR3 length equals 18 residues. CDR1 and CDR2 from the germline V gene are SGHVS and FNYEAQ. The CDR3 spells CASSLRSRGSGTTDTQYF. The CDR3 DNA reads as TGTGCCAGCAGCTTACGGAGCCGGGGTAGCGGGACCACAGATACGCAGTATTTT.

V gene TRBV19 combines with J gene TRBJ2-1; 7 nucleotides agree with TRBD2. V trimming: 4 bases; J trimming: 2 bases; junction bases outside the gene matches: 2. The CDR3 length is 14 residues. Germline CDR1 and CDR2: LNHDA and SQIVND (reference sequence). CDR3 in DNA: TGTGCCAGTAGTAATGCGGGGGCCTACAATGAGCAGTTCTTC. Encoded protein: CASSNAGAYNEQFF.

J is TRBJ1-1 and V is TRBV19, with TRBD1 matching 9 bases. The CDR3 is 14 residues long. The V gene end was trimmed by 7 bases and the J gene end by 1 base; junction bases not matched to a gene: 4. Germline values: CDR1 LNHDA, CDR2 SQIVND (reference sequence). This CDR3 reads CASTVDRGNTEAFF. As DNA, the CDR3 is TGTGCCAGTACAGTGGACAGGGGGAACACTGAAGCTTTCTTT.

The genes are TRBV9 and TRBJ2-7, with D perhaps TRBD1 (6 bases). The CDR3 sequence is 14 residues long. Germline CDR1 SGDLS, CDR2 YYNGEE. V gave up 5 bases and J gave up 2 bases, with 14 bases separating them. The CDR3 DNA follows: TGTGCCAGCAGTCTGGGGGCAGGGGCCTACGAGCAGTACTTC. Translating it yields CASSLGAGAYEQYF.

This chain links TRBV10-1 with TRBJ2-7; possibly TRBD1 for D (6 bases). This CDR3 is built from 13 residues. Per germline, CDR1 WNHNN and CDR2 SYGVQD (reference sequence). Trimming took off 5 bases at V and 7 bases at J, with 15 bases between the two ends. The CDR3 loop reads CASSRDTSGEQYF. The CDR3 DNA is TGCGCCAGCAGTCGGGACACCTCCGGGGAGCAGTACTTC.

This clone was picked up one time. This chain connects TRBV6-2 or TRBV6-3 to TRBJ2-2, with 15 bases matching TRBD2. CDR3 length: 19 amino acids. Germline CDR1 reads MNHEY; CDR2 reads SVGEGT. Trimming took 6 bases from V and 3 from J; bases not matched to a gene: 11. CDR3 DNA: TGTGCCAGCAGCACCACCGGGACTAGCGGGAGGCTGTACACCGGGGAGCTGTTTTTT. It translates to CASSTTGTSGRLYTGELFF.

V gene TRBV18 combines with J gene TRBJ2-5; D is unclear. The V gene lost 6 bases and the J gene lost 2 bases, with 13 bases spanning the gap. This CDR3 region has 14 residues. CDR1 and CDR2 from the germline V gene are KGHSH and LQKENI. The CDR3 DNA reads as TGTGCCAGCTCTCCGGAGCTCCGACAAGAGACCCAGTACTTC. Translation gives CASSPELRQETQYF.

V gene TRBV7-6 combines with J gene TRBJ1-1; D uncertain. V was trimmed by 5 bases and J by 4 bases, leaving 14 bases between them. The CDR3 loop spans 14 amino acids. Per germline, CDR1 SGHVS and CDR2 FNYEAQ. The CDR3 region is CASSPTSSGTEAFF. In DNA form, the CDR3 reads TGTGCCAGCAGCCCAACCTCGAGCGGCACTGAAGCTTTCTTT. Combining the CDR3 with reference TRBV7-6 and TRBJ1-1 gives the whole variable domain GAGVSQSPRYKVTKRGQDVALRCDPISGHVSLYWYRQALGQGPEFLTYFNYEAQQDKSGLPNDRFSAERPEGSISTLTIQRTEQRDSAMYRCASSPTSSGTEAFFGQGTRLTVV.

The V gene is TRBV7-6, the J gene TRBJ2-3; D unresolved. The V and J ends lost 0 bases and 4 bases respectively, with 5 bases between them. The CDR3 loop spans 13 amino acids. Looked up from germline, CDR1 is SGHVS and CDR2 is FNYEAQ. The CDR3 sequence: CASSLAQADTQYF. DNA of the CDR3: TGTGCCAGCAGCTTAGCGCAGGCAGATACGCAGTATTTT.

The V call is TRBV2, the J call TRBJ2-7; the D gene is possibly TRBD2 (5 bases). Per the germline V gene, CDR1 is SNHLY and CDR2 is FYNNEI. V lost 3 bases and J lost 6, with 12 bases in between. CDR3 length equals 13 residues. The CDR3 bases are TGTGCCAGCAGTGATCGGCTAGCCGGCGAGCAGTACTTC. Protein product: CASSDRLAGEQYF.

The V call is TRBV9, the J call TRBJ2-7; a weak D match, TRBD2 (5 bases). The V end was cut by 7 bases, the J end by 2 bases, with 13 bases between. Germline V gene data show CDR1 as SGDLS and CDR2 as YYNGEE. The CDR3 runs to 13 residues. CDR3 nucleotides: TGTGCCAGCGGGCCAGGACTCCCCTACGAGCAGTACTTC. It encodes CASGPGLPYEQYF.

The chain joins TRBV5-8 to TRBJ2-2, with D perhaps matching TRBD1 (5 bases). V shed 4 bases and J shed 3 bases, with 19 bases lying between them. The CDR3 is made up of 17 amino acids. The germline gives CDR1 SGHTS, CDR2 YDEGEE. The CDR3 loop reads CASSPNQATVDTGELFF. DNA for the CDR3: TGTGCCAGCAGCCCAAACCAAGCGACAGTTGACACCGGGGAGCTGTTTTTT.

V usage is TRBV5-6 and J usage is TRBJ1-2; 9 nucleotides agree with TRBD1. From germline, CDR1 is SGHDT and CDR2 YYEEEE. There are 13 residues in the CDR3. V lost 5 bases to trimming and J lost 8 bases; unmatched junction nucleotides: 7. The CDR3: CASRLTGGEGYTF. The CDR3, as DNA: TGTGCCAGCAGGTTGACAGGGGGAGAAGGCTACACCTTC.

The chain joins TRBV7-2 to TRBJ2-7, with 10 bases fitting TRBD2. Unmatched junction bases numbered 11, after V lost 4 bases and J lost 5 bases. Germline V CDR1 and CDR2: SGHTA, FQGNSA. This CDR3 comprises 16 residues. This chain's CDR3 is CASSSAPSGSWNEQYF. Written as DNA, the CDR3 is TGTGCCAGCAGCTCTGCCCCTAGCGGGAGTTGGAACGAGCAGTACTTC.

V gene TRBV13 combines with J gene TRBJ2-3; 11 nucleotides match TRBD2. The V gene's germline CDR1 is PRHDT and CDR2 FYEKMQ (reference sequence). V was clipped by 5 bases and J by 5 bases; unmatched bases: 9. The CDR3 is 16 amino acids. The DNA for the CDR3 is TGTGCCAGCAGCGCCCGACTAGCGGGATGGGGAGATACGCAGTATTTT. As protein: CASSARLAGWGDTQYF.

The chain couples TRBV5-1 to TRBJ2-3; D possibly corresponds to TRBD2 (6 bases). The CDR3 runs to 16 residues. The germline V gene has CDR1 SGHRS and CDR2 YFSETQ. V was cut by 0 bases and J by 2 bases, with 13 bases left in between. The CDR3 reads CASSLGGLRITDTQYF. The CDR3 nucleotides are TGCGCCAGCAGCTTGGGGGGACTCAGAATCACAGATACGCAGTATTTT.

The genes are TRBV19 and TRBJ1-1; tentative D call: TRBD1 (6 bases). CDR1 LNHDA and CDR2 SQIVND come from the germline V gene (reference sequence). Trimming took 9 bases from V and 4 from J, leaving 15 bases between them. This CDR3 contains 13 residues. The CDR3 DNA sequence: TGTGCCAGCCCGAACAGGGATCGCACTGAAGCTTTCTTT. This codes for CASPNRDRTEAFF. The full variable domain, in which reference TRBV19 and TRBJ1-1 provide the parts outside the CDR3, is DGGITQSPKYLFRKEGQNVTLSCEQNLNHDAMYWYRQDPGQGLRLIYYSQIVNDFQKGDIAEGYSVSREKKESFPLTVTSAQKNPTAFYLCASPNRDRTEAFFGQGTRLTVV.